A single sample gave rise to the 20 T cell receptor beta chains below, sequenced in a study of T-cell reconstitution after alpha-beta-depleted transplantation in children. It was with unique molecular identifiers that the TCRbeta library was prepared. TCRdb analysed the PCR reads with MiXCR anew, one entry per CDR3 protein. The data show over 400,000 distinct CDR3 sequences, 43% seen once. Specimen: PBMCs, collected before TCRalphabeta/CD19-depleted stem cell transplant. All receptors come from a girl aged 2 to 9 with aplastic anemia, due to receive a stem cell transplant.

The V call is TRBV7-9, the J call TRBJ2-1; TRBD1 matches 8 bases. The CDR3 is 14 residues long. Germline values: CDR1 SEHNR, CDR2 FQNEAQ (reference sequence). The J segment lost 8 bases and the V segment lost 5 bases, leaving 8 bases of the junction unmatched. The CDR3 here is CASSPAQGAHEQFF. In nucleotides, the CDR3 is TGTGCCAGCAGCCCTGCCCAGGGGGCCCATGAGCAGTTCTTC. Full variable domain (rest looked up from reference TRBV7-9 and TRBJ2-1): DTGVSQNPRHKITKRGQNVTFRCDPISEHNRLYWYRQTLGQGPEFLTYFQNEAQLEKSRLLSDRFSAERPKGSFSTLEIQRTEQGDSAMYLCASSPAQGAHEQFFGPGTRLTVL.

The chain carries TRBV5-1 and TRBJ1-1, with a weak D call TRBD1 (6 bases). Germline CDR1 reads SGHRS; CDR2 reads YFSETQ. Trimming removed 0 bases from V and 3 bases from J, with 9 bases in between. The CDR3 runs 14 residues. In DNA form, the CDR3 reads TGCGCCAGCAGCTTGGTAGCAGGGGACACTGAAGCTTTCTTT. Translated: CASSLVAGDTEAFF.

The chain links TRBV6-5 to TRBJ2-7; D not certain. Trimming removed 0 bases at V and 0 bases at J, with 15 bases between. The CDR3 is 17 residues long. Germline V CDR1 and CDR2: MNHEY, SVGAGI. CDR3 DNA: TGTGCCAGCAGTTACTCTTTCGTCAGAGTTGGCTCCTACGAGCAGTACTTC. It codes for CASSYSFVRVGSYEQYF.

The chain links TRBV20-1 to TRBJ2-1, with TRBD2 matching 10 bases. The CDR3 runs 13 residues. In germline, CDR1 is DFQATT, CDR2 SNEGSKA (reference sequence). The J segment lost 8 bases and the V segment lost 5 bases, leaving 6 bases of the junction unmatched. In nucleotides, the CDR3 is TGCAGTGCTGGGTTAGCGGGAGGCGATGAGCAGTTCTTC. As protein: CSAGLAGGDEQFF.

This sequence joins TRBV7-6 and TRBJ2-2; D is uncertain. From germline, CDR1 is SGHVS and CDR2 FNYEAQ. Deletions cut 2 bases from V and 6 bases from J, with 10 bases between. The CDR3 spans 14 residues. CDR3 amino acids: CASSLSRTSGELFF. The CDR3 DNA reads TGTGCCAGCAGCTTAAGTAGGACGTCCGGGGAGCTGTTTTTT.

This clonotype has a handful of counts. The chain uses TRBV20-1 and TRBJ2-5; the match to TRBD2 covers 8 bases. V shed 3 bases and J 4 bases; nucleotides not matched to a gene: 7. This CDR3 is 14 amino acids long. Looked up from germline, CDR1 is DFQATT and CDR2 is SNEGSKA (reference sequence). DNA of the CDR3: TGCAGTGCTAGGAGTCGGCTAGCGGGAGAGACCCAGTACTTC. Amino acids: CSARSRLAGETQYF.

The V gene is TRBV20-1, the J gene TRBJ1-5, with a possible D match to TRBD1 (6 bases). The germline V gene has CDR1 DFQATT and CDR2 SNEGSKA (reference sequence). This CDR3 region has 14 residues. Trimming took off 2 bases at V and 3 bases at J, with 11 bases between the two ends. As DNA, the CDR3 is TGCAGTGCTAGAAGAGTGGGGGCCAATCAGCCCCAGCATTTT. The encoded protein is CSARRVGANQPQHF.

The chain links TRBV7-6 to TRBJ2-5; TRBD1 aligns across 9 bases. This CDR3 has 15 amino acids. The V gene's germline CDR1 is SGHVS and CDR2 FNYEAQ. After removal of 3 bases from V and 1 base from J, the junction contained 3 bases not matched to a gene. CDR3 sequence: CASSLGTGFQETQYF. The CDR3 bases are TGTGCCAGCAGCTTGGGGACAGGGTTCCAAGAGACCCAGTACTTC.

The chain joins TRBV3-1 to TRBJ1-2; 7 bases fit TRBD1. The V and J ends lost 0 bases and 2 bases, in that order; junction bases with no gene match: 9. CDR3 length equals 17 residues. The germline V gene encodes CDR1 LGHDT and CDR2 YNNKEL (reference sequence). The CDR3 protein is CASSQESFAQGNYGYTF. The CDR3 bases are TGTGCCAGCAGCCAAGAAAGTTTCGCACAGGGGAACTATGGCTACACCTTC. The complete variable domain, with remaining parts taken from reference TRBV3-1 and TRBJ1-2, reads DTAVSQTPKYLVTQMGNDKSIKCEQNLGHDTMYWYKQDSKKFLKIMFSYNNKELIINETVPNRFSPKSPDKAHLNLHINSLELGDSAVYFCASSQESFAQGNYGYTFGSGTRLTVV.

Many counts were recorded for this clonotype. The chain uses TRBV5-5 and TRBJ2-7; D unresolved. Trimming took 0 bases from V and 2 from J, leaving 15 bases between them. The CDR3 has 16 residues. The germline CDR1 and CDR2 sequences are SGHKS and YYEKEE (reference sequence). The CDR3, as DNA: TGTGCCAGCAGCTTGGGACCACACCAGTCTACCTACGAGCAGTACTTC. Protein sequence: CASSLGPHQSTYEQYF.

V and J are TRBV7-2 and TRBJ2-5; 7 positions agree with TRBD2. CDR3 length: 16 residues. With V trimmed by 1 base and J by 7 bases, 12 bases remained unmatched. Germline V CDR1 and CDR2: SGHTA, FQGNSA. The CDR3 DNA reads as TGTGCCAGCAGCTTAGAAAGGCCTAGCGGCGCAGGGACCCAGTACTTC. The encoded protein is CASSLERPSGAGTQYF.

This clonotype was recorded at least ten times. This chain links TRBV4-3 with TRBJ2-2; 11 bases line up with TRBD2. Germline CDR1 reads LGHNA; CDR2 reads YSLEER. This CDR3 contains 17 residues. V was pared by 4 bases and J by 2 bases, with 6 bases of the junction left unmatched. CDR3 nucleotides: TGCGCCAGCAGCCCGCTGGGACTAGCGGTAAACACCGGGGAGCTGTTTTTT. Translating it yields CASSPLGLAVNTGELFF.

This clonotype has more than one count but fewer than ten. This chain uses TRBV6-2 or TRBV6-3 with TRBJ2-7, with D possibly matching TRBD2 (6 bases). Germline assignment: CDR1 MNHEY and CDR2 SVGEGT. Deletions cut 7 bases from V and 6 bases from J, with 22 bases between. The CDR3 is 15 amino acids. This CDR3 is CASTSTGTRKAEQYF. CDR3 bases: TGTGCCAGCACCTCAACCGGGACTCGGAAGGCCGAGCAGTACTTC.

This clonotype was recorded at least ten times. The rearrangement joins TRBV20-1 to TRBJ2-7; D may be TRBD1 (5 bases). Germline V gene lookup returns CDR1 DFQATT and CDR2 SNEGSKA (reference sequence). CDR3 length: 12 residues. Trimming took 6 bases from V and 0 from J, leaving 9 bases between them. CDR3 DNA sequence: TGCAGTGCGACAGAGCTCTCCTACGAGCAGTACTTC. Residues: CSATELSYEQYF.

This clonotype has only a few counts. This chain uses TRBV15 with TRBJ2-1; D is undetermined. Trimming took off 0 bases at V and 7 bases at J, with 7 bases between the two ends. There are 13 residues in the CDR3. Looked up from germline, CDR1 is LNHNV and CDR2 is YYDKDF (reference sequence). CDR3 DNA sequence: TGTGCCACCAGCAGAGATCGGATTAATGAGCAGTTCTTC. Protein product: CATSRDRINEQFF.

The chain combines TRBV20-1 with TRBJ1-4; 9 bases match TRBD1. The CDR3 runs 17 residues. The V segment lost 4 bases and the J segment 0 bases; nucleotides outside the gene matches: 9. From germline, CDR1 is DFQATT and CDR2 SNEGSKA (reference sequence). The CDR3 loop reads CSANPGQGYATNEKLFF. The CDR3 region has the DNA TGCAGTGCTAATCCGGGACAGGGATATGCAACTAATGAAAAACTGTTTTTT.

This rearrangement joins TRBV6-5 to TRBJ1-1, with D possibly being TRBD1 (5 bases). CDR3 length equals 14 residues. V was clipped by 5 bases and J by 0 bases, with 10 bases between them. Looked up from germline, CDR1 is MNHEY and CDR2 is SVGAGI. The CDR3 nucleotides are TGTGCCAGCAGTGTACTGACAGTGAACACTGAAGCTTTCTTT. Translating it yields CASSVLTVNTEAFF.

This clonotype was recorded many times. V usage is TRBV12-3 or TRBV12-4 and J usage is TRBJ1-2; a weak D match, TRBD1 (5 bases). Trimming removed 5 bases from V and 6 bases from J, with 7 bases in between. The CDR3 is 11 amino acids. The CDR3 sequence: CASSRRDGYTF. CDR3 coding DNA: TGTGCCAGCAGTCGCAGGGATGGCTACACCTTC.

This clonotype has just a few counts. This chain joins TRBV7-6 and TRBJ2-1, with D unresolved. The CDR3 is 13 residues long. V was pared by 5 bases and J by 4 bases, with 9 bases between. Germline values: CDR1 SGHVS, CDR2 FNYEAQ. The CDR3 reads CASSPDLYNEQFF. Here the CDR3 DNA reads TGTGCCAGCAGCCCAGACTTATACAATGAGCAGTTCTTC.

This clonotype was counted ten times or more. This rearrangement joins TRBV28 to TRBJ2-7; TRBD2 is a possible D gene (5 bases). The CDR3 extends over 14 amino acids. V lost 3 bases, J lost 0 bases, and 9 bases lay in between. Germline CDR1 is MDHEN and CDR2 is SYDVKM. The CDR3 reads CASSFLDSSYEQYF. The CDR3 bases are TGTGCCAGCAGTTTCTTGGACTCCTCCTACGAGCAGTACTTC. The full variable domain, rest sourced from reference TRBV28 and TRBJ2-7, is DVKVTQSSRYLVKRTGEKVFLECVQDMDHENMFWYRQDPGLGLRLIYFSYDVKMKEKGDIPEGYSVSREKKERFSLILESASTNQTSMYLCASSFLDSSYEQYFGPGTRLTVT.